This T cell receptor beta chain is from a study of T cell changes during pregnancy in multiple sclerosis (dated by TCRdb to between 2019 and 2020). Context from the whole study: In women with multiple sclerosis, the researchers looked at how the T cell repertoire shifted as pregnancy progressed.

According to the germline V gene (reference sequence), CDR1 reads MNHEY and CDR2 reads SMNVEV. V drops 5 bases and J drops 7 bases, leaving 15 bases in between. The CDR3 has 14 amino acids, counting the end cysteine and phenylalanine. The DNA shown is the 42-base CDR3, in frame from base 1. Libraries were made using the immunoSEQ multiplex PCR assay. TCRdb re-hosts the immuneACCESS table, in-frame sequences only. Its copies lack some clones; in the studies checked, an unresolved V gene accounts for under half of them, and the cause for the rest is not known. The sample data list roughly 40,000 clones, and roughly 92% of these were observed just once. Jointly, the top ten make up 0.78% of the sample. On this clone itself: Its recognized antigen is unknown. No base-level quality is on record; no much larger clone is a single base apart.

This sequence was found in a female donor with multiple sclerosis, enrolled in a pregnancy study. The chain is assembled from TRBV27 and TRBJ1-5; the D gene remains uncertain. The source material was CD4+ T cells from peripheral blood mononuclear cells, sampled before pregnancy. The CDR3 reads CASSQQRAGQPQHF. The nucleotide sequence is given as TGTGCCAGCAGTCAACAAAGAGCGGGGCAGCCCCAGCATTTT.